The following is a T cell receptor (beta chain) sequence with its context. Its specificity is not known. The data belong to a study of cytomegalovirus exposure and HLA in healthy donors. General study points: Judged likely to be a sequencing artifact was a cluster of highly shared sequence variants. As a later analysis showed, a missense DCLRE1C variant was linked to trimming of TCR beta V- and J-genes. It was taken for granted in presence/absence analyses that sequencing depth across donors was roughly uniform.

Germline values: CDR1 SGHNT, CDR2 YYREEE (reference sequence). The germline V and J ends were trimmed by 0 bases and 1 base, with 9 bases remaining between them. This CDR3 is 15 amino acids long. With 60 Vbeta and 13 Jbeta primers, the PCR was carried out. Study processing details: In a later analysis, about 9.9 million of 60 million to 80 million unique beta chains occurred in at least two donors. The table came from immunoSEQ multiplex PCR; TCRdb's copy has only in-frame clones and leaves some out. That table supplies the V and J calls and clone size; D and trimming were determined from the DNA. Of 110,000 to 150,000 clones in the sample, around 79% are singletons; the top ten hold 1.7%.

The gene calls are TRBV5-4 and TRBJ2-3; weak D call: TRBD2 (5 bases). The TCR originated in a woman in her thirties in good health and CMV-seronegative. What was sequenced was PBMCs. This chain's CDR3 is CASSLGAAGTDTQYF. The CDR3, as DNA: TGTGCCAGCAGCTTGGGGGCAGCGGGCACAGATACGCAGTATTTT.